This T cell receptor (beta chain) was identified in a study of blood T cell repertoires in COVID-19. Study as a whole: Spain, Italy and the United States supplied samples that represented acute and convalescent COVID-19. Sources were T cells, B-cell-depleted T cells, or PBMCs; the material itself was cDNA or gDNA.

The CDR3 has 14 residues. Trimming took off 3 bases at V and 3 bases at J, with 9 bases between the two ends. Germline V lookup: CDR1 SGHTS, CDR2 YDEGEE. Original data processing: Reference gene primer amplification yielded estimated nucleated cell counts. Clones were read by immunoSEQ multiplex PCR, and TCRdb kept only the in-frame ones, dropping some. The DNA gave D and trimming, while V, J and clone size come from that table. The sample includes 120,000 to 150,000 clones, under 90% of them seen just once. The rearrangement uses TRBV5-8 and TRBJ1-4; D perhaps matches TRBD1 (6 bases). The origin of this receptor is a man between 50 and 59 years old in a cohort exposed to, infected with or recovered from COVID-19 (not recorded which). Sequencing used PBMCs or T cells enriched from blood (not recorded which). The CDR3 nucleotides are TGTGCCAGCAGCTCGGACAGCTCTAATGAAAAACTGTTTTTT. This encodes CASSSDSSNEKLFF.